This T cell receptor (beta chain) was sequenced in a study of regulatory T cells in long-lasting Graves disease (dated by TCRdb to 2020 to 2022). With respect to the entire study: Persistent Graves' disease was defined as persistently positive TSH receptor autoantibodies together with antithyroid drug treatment for over 5 years. Peripheral blood TCR sequencing and RNA sequencing compared persistent Graves' disease patients with newly diagnosed Graves' disease patients. The study was registered as a clinical trial and conducted in China. A total of 33 samples underwent TCR sequencing, from 13 patients with persistent Graves' disease and roughly 20 patients with newly diagnosed Graves' disease. Antithyroid drugs had been taken for approximately 10 years on average by persistent Graves' disease patients in the clinical cohort.

This clonotype has just a few counts. The antigen it recognizes is unknown. Base qualities are missing; no much larger clone stands one base away. Library preparation used multiplex PCR. Sequencing relied on an Illumina HiSeq 4000. TCR beta libraries were built with iRepertoire HTBI primers and Arm-PCR amplification of CDR3 regions. Gel purification was performed on PCR products prior to sequencing. As for the authors' bioinformatics: Gene usage analysis of CDR3 amino acid clonotypes used the roughly 60 TRBV and about 13 TRBJ segments found across samples. COPE and FqMerger were used to merge the filtered high-quality paired reads into contigs. BLAST was used to align contigs to the IMGT TRBV, TRBD and TRBJ reference genes, and CDR3 was defined following IMGT. Any clonotype with a frequency above 0.1% was counted as a highly expanded clone. Repertoire diversity was measured by Shannon entropy, and V-J evenness by the Gini coefficient. Clonotypes shared by more than one individual were considered public. The public reads were quality trimmed at Q25 with fastp and then assembled into clones with MiXCR by TCRdb, keeping productive beta chains. Duplicate CDR3 protein sequences are folded into a single record with the most common DNA and genes. The V and J calls come from TCRdb's annotation, not from the publication. This sample has about 660,000 distinct CDR3 sequences in its table, and approximately 29% of those were observed once. The ten top clones hold roughly 46% of the sample.

This specimen's time point label, interpreted: persistent/refractory GD, antithyroid drugs over 5 years with positive TRAb. For both TCR sequencing and RNA sequencing, RNA was extracted from PBMCs in TRIzol. The diagnosis of Graves' disease followed American Thyroid Association guidelines. Patients were recruited from an endocrinology department in Xi'an, China. Each patient gave 7 to 9.5 milliliters of peripheral blood, collected in an EDTA anticoagulant tube. Ficoll Paque Plus density gradient separation was used to isolate PBMCs, and no additional T cell sorting was done. An Agilent 2100 Bioanalyzer and agarose gel were used to assess RNA quality, and a NanoDrop 2000 was used to measure RNA concentration. The research as a whole found: Because the primary lesion, thyroid tissue, could not be accessed, the study looked at peripheral blood alone. Only the TCR beta chain was sequenced and analyzed. Compared with newly diagnosed patients, patients with persistent Graves' disease had lower TCR Shannon entropy and fewer highly expanded clones, which suggests clonal expansion. A larger number of public clonotypes was shared among persistent patients (approximately 2,500) than among newly diagnosed patients (about 990). TRBV28, TRBJ1-2 and TRBJ2-5 were preferentially used in persistent disease, while TRBV20-1 and TRBJ2-1 were favored in newly diagnosed disease. The authors acknowledged the small sample size as a limitation that may reduce accuracy.

Spanning cysteine to phenylalanine, the CDR3 consists of 18 amino acids. The CDR3 DNA has 54 bases and is translated from base 1. V and J are truncated by 4 bases and 1 base respectively, leaving an intervening sequence of 22 bases. CDR1 and CDR2, per the germline V gene, are MNHEY and SVGEGT. The rearranged chain carries TRBV6-2 or TRBV6-3 and TRBJ1-1; a weak D assignment points to TRBD1 (5 bases agree). Sequencing used peripheral blood mononuclear cells (PBMCs), obtained when the disease was refractory, from a patient treated with antithyroid drugs. The clonotype comes from a female donor with Graves disease. At the DNA level, the sequence is TGTGCCAGCAGTTCTACTCCCGGGACCCAGATCGGGAACACTGAAGCTTTCTTT. It codes for CASSSTPGTQIGNTEAFF.